This T cell receptor beta chain was captured in a study of T cell responses to AZD1222 COVID-19 vaccine (dated by TCRdb to the early 2020s). Background on the whole study: TCR sequencing was performed for 230 to 250 trial participants, of whom 200 to 220 were given two doses of AZD1222 and around 25 were given two doses of MenACWY control vaccine. Trial participants were enrolled by age into 18-55, 56-69 and 70-plus year subgroups, with around 150, 28 and 57 TCR-sequenced participants respectively. On the study overall, not on this receptor specifically: Because no day 14 peak-response samples were available, the repertoires could be characterized only after the peak T cell response. CD4 TCRs associated with the vaccine covered the entire spike protein, and the dominant responses were in regions 160-218 and 743-854. Only a handful of AZD1222 recipients were SARS-CoV-2 seropositive at baseline, limiting conclusions about previously exposed vaccinees. Nearly half of unique spike-specific TCRs reportedly recognized epitopes outside regions mutated in the B.1.351 and B.1.1.7 variants. Most participants were white British and females outnumbered males, and the authors suggested that clonal diversity may have been underestimated. After two AZD1222 doses, spike-specific TCR breadth and depth were significantly higher than at day 0 and than in MenACWY recipients. In the small 56-69-year group, the increase in depth fell short of significance, most likely because of low power.

Read against the paper, the sample's time point label means: about 28 days (+/-7) after the second vaccine dose. AZD1222 recipients with second doses at about 4 weeks or about 12 weeks were pooled, because spike-specific TCR depth and breadth did not differ between schedules. Vaccinee samples were obtained from the UK trials COV001 and COV002, which included a single-blind randomized controlled phase 2/3 trial of AZD1222 (ChAdOx1 nCoV-19) in healthy adults. Trial participant PBMC samples were collected at day 0 and day 28 after the second dose for TCRbeta chain sequencing. The CDR3 regions of human TCRbeta chains were analyzed by immunosequencing. The source study handled its data this way. TCRs in the repertoires were compared against a reference library of SARS-CoV-2-specific TCRs that had been generated with the MIRA antigen-specificity platform. Breadth meant the fraction of unique TCRs that were SARS-CoV-2-associated, whereas depth meant the fraction of total T cells that were SARS-CoV-2-associated. Each spike-specific TCR was assigned to its reactive spike region and to a CD4 or CD8 class using the MIRA data. Log10-transformed breadth and depth values were compared by one-way ANOVA with Sidak's multiple comparisons tests. TCRdb took this table from immuneACCESS and kept in-frame rearrangements with V and J called. Such tables lack part of the clones; where checked against another copy, unresolved V genes explain under half of the gap, and the rest is unexplained. The V and J calls and the clone size are those of that table, but D and trimming were determined from the DNA. The sample includes over 150,000 clones, with 85% to 95% observed a single time. In total, the top ten clones hold less than 1.2% of the sample.

The germline V and J ends show losses of 0 bases and 5 bases respectively, and no gene match explains 7 bases of the junction. The germline V gene supplies CDR1 MGHRA and CDR2 YSYEKL. The CDR3 runs 16 amino acids, cysteine and phenylalanine included. Kept here is only the CDR3 DNA, which spans 48 bases and is read in frame from base 1. Concerning this clone: The clone's antigen remains unknown. Within one base of it there is no much larger clone, and no base qualities were kept.

The rearrangement joined TRBV4-1 to TRBJ2-7, and 10 junctional nucleotides match TRBD1. Sequences were derived from peripheral blood, sampled 28 days after the second AZD1222 dose. This clonotype was obtained from an adult who received the AZD1222 COVID-19 vaccine. In nucleotide form, the sequence is TGCGCCAGCAGCCAAGACCCGGGACAGGGGTCGGACGAGCAGTACTTC. Translated, it gives CASSQDPGQGSDEQYF.